These T cell receptor beta chains were read from a single sample in a study of blood T cell repertoires in COVID-19. TCRdb's table, derived via immunoSEQ multiplex PCR, lists solely in-frame clones and lacks some. The repertoire includes roughly 200,000 clones, roughly 86% of them detected once, and roughly 5.9% sits in the top ten. The sequenced sample consisted of PBMCs or T cells enriched from blood (not recorded which). The receptors here all came from a man aged 40-49 years with acute COVID-19. Both conserved end residues are part of each CDR3. Each record gives: J gene, clone size, V gene, D gene, CDR3 DNA, CDR3 protein. A D gene is named only where the DNA matches it firmly. The size of a clone is reported for some rows only, either as once, few or many, or as a class for expanded clones.

TRBJ2-1,.,TRBV20-1,.,TGCAGTGTCCCCTCTCTCAATGAGCAGTTCTTC,CSVPSLNEQFF
TRBJ2-1,.,TRBV9,.,TGTGCCAGCAGCGTAGAGGGGAGTGGAGGGACGGCCGATGAGCAGTTCTTC,CASSVEGSGGTADEQFF
TRBJ2-2,.,TRBV5-5,.,TGTGCCAGCAACCTCCGCCAGGAACCCGGGGAGCTGTTTTTT,CASNLRQEPGELFF
TRBJ1-2,.,TRBV14,.,TGTGCCAGCAGCCGCGATTTCTATGGCTACACCTTC,CASSRDFYGYTF
TRBJ1-4,.,TRBV7-9,TRBD1,TGTGCCAGCAGCTCATGGGGAAACAGGGGGCTACGTGAAAAACTGTTTTTT,CASSSWGNRGLREKLFF
TRBJ1-6,.,TRBV19,TRBD1,TGTGCCAGTAGTAGCACAGGGGATATGAGTTCACCCCTCCACTTT,CASSSTGDMSSPLHF
TRBJ1-1,.,TRBV28,TRBD1,TGTGCCAGCGGGCAGGGGGGAGAGGTTGGAGTGAACACTGAAGCTTTCTTT,CASGQGGEVGVNTEAFF
TRBJ1-1,.,TRBV5-1,TRBD1,TGCGCCAGCGGGACAGGGCCTAACACTGAAGCTTTCTTT,CASGTGPNTEAFF
TRBJ2-7,.,TRBV5-6,.,TGTGCCAGCAGCTTGGGTTGGCAGGGCGCGAGCTGGGAGCAGTACTTC,CASSLGWQGASWEQYF
TRBJ1-4,.,TRBV6-2/TRBV6-3,TRBD1,TGTGCCAGCAGTAGACAGGGTTCTGAAAAACTGTTTTTT,CASSRQGSEKLFF
TRBJ2-7,.,TRBV10-3,TRBD2,TGTGCCATCAGTGAGTCTCGCGTGGCGGGAGCCTACGAGCAGTACTTC,CAISESRVAGAYEQYF
TRBJ1-1,.,TRBV3-1/TRBV3-2,.,TGTGCCAGCAGCCGCGGGGTGAACACTGAAGCTTTCTTT,CASSRGVNTEAFF
TRBJ2-3,.,TRBV5-1,TRBD2,TGCGCCAGCAGTTCGGGACTAGCGCCTAGCACAGATACGCAGTATTTT,CASSSGLAPSTDTQYF
TRBJ1-2,few,TRBV2,.,TGTGCCAGCAGCGAAAGGGCGGGTGGCTACACCTTC,CASSERAGGYTF
TRBJ2-3,.,TRBV4-2,.,TGTGCCAGCAGCTCGCCCAGCCAGGGCTGGAATACGCAGTATTTT,CASSSPSQGWNTQYF
TRBJ1-5,.,TRBV4-1,.,TGCGCCAGCAGCCAACATGCGCAGGTCGGCAATCAGCCCCAGCATTTT,CASSQHAQVGNQPQHF
TRBJ2-2,.,TRBV11-3,.,TGTGCCAGCAGCCCGGGACAAACGAACACCGGGGAGCTGTTTTTT,CASSPGQTNTGELFF
TRBJ1-5,.,TRBV18,.,TGTGCCAGCTCATCGAGAGCTACAGATTCCAATCAGCCCCAGCATTTT,CASSSRATDSNQPQHF
TRBJ2-5,.,TRBV28,TRBD2,TGTGCCAGCAGTTTATGGTCTAGCGGGAGGTCGAAGACCCAGTACTTC,CASSLWSSGRSKTQYF
TRBJ1-3,.,TRBV9,TRBD1,TGTGCCAGCAGCGTAGCCGACAGGGATGAAAACACCATATATTTT,CASSVADRDENTIYF
TRBJ2-2,once,TRBV9,TRBD2,TGTGCCAGCAGCGTTAGCGGGATTAACACCGGGGAGCTGTTTTTT,CASSVSGINTGELFF
TRBJ2-1,.,TRBV28,TRBD2,TGTGCCAGCAGCCAGACTAGCGGAGAGGACAATGAGCAGTTCTTC,CASSQTSGEDNEQFF
TRBJ2-1,once,TRBV28,TRBD2,TGTGCCAGCAGTCCGACTAGCGATACCTACAATGAGCAGTTCTTC,CASSPTSDTYNEQFF
TRBJ2-5,.,TRBV3-1/TRBV3-2,.,TGTGCCAGCAGCCGGGCGACTACCAAAGAGACCCAGTACTTC,CASSRATTKETQYF
TRBJ2-7,many,TRBV28,.,TGTGCCAGCAGTTTCCCGGACAGCTACGAGCAGTACTTC,CASSFPDSYEQYF
TRBJ2-5,.,TRBV7-2,.,TGTGCCAGCAGCTTTGGTCGGGGGCAAGAGACCCAGTACTTC,CASSFGRGQETQYF
TRBJ2-7,.,TRBV19,TRBD2,TGTGCCAGTAGTCCTCGGACTAGCGGGAGCCACGAGCAGTACTTC,CASSPRTSGSHEQYF
TRBJ2-5,.,TRBV19,.,TGTGCCAGTAGTATCGGAGGAGACCAAGAGACCCAGTACTTC,CASSIGGDQETQYF
TRBJ2-5,.,TRBV28,TRBD2,TGTGCCAGCAGTTTCGGACTAGCTCAAGAGACCCAGTACTTC,CASSFGLAQETQYF
TRBJ2-3,.,TRBV5-1,TRBD1,TGCGCCAGCAGCCTCGGACAGGATAGCACAGATACGCAGTATTTT,CASSLGQDSTDTQYF
TRBJ2-1,.,TRBV25-1,TRBD2,TGTGCCAGCAGAGGGACCGGCGGGGGGGAAGATGAGCAGTTCTTC,CASRGTGGGEDEQFF
TRBJ1-1,.,TRBV14,TRBD1,TGTGCCAGCAGCCAAGAAGGCAGGGGGCAGGATCAAGCTTTCTTT,CASSQEGRGQDQAFF
TRBJ2-1,.,TRBV7-9,.,TGTGCCAGCAGTAAGGGGTACAATGAGCAGTTCTTC,CASSKGYNEQFF
TRBJ2-5,.,TRBV18,TRBD2,TGTGCCAGCTCACCAGGGCGGCTAGCGGGAGGTATGGAAGAGACCCAGTACTTC,CASSPGRLAGGMEETQYF